These T cell receptor beta chains were read from a single sample in a study of identical twins. Each CDR3 protein gets one entry after TCRdb re-called the 5' RACE reads with MiXCR. The data show 400,000 to 500,000 distinct CDR3 sequences, with approximately 18% seen just once and less than 15% held by the top ten. Material for sequencing was naive T cells sorted from blood. These receptors were obtained from a man aged 45-65 years in good health. CDR3s include the opening cysteine and the closing phenylalanine or tryptophan. The order of the fields is D gene, clone size, V gene, J gene, CDR3 protein, CDR3 DNA. D genes are given only for firm matches. For some rows the clone size is stated as once, few or many, or as a class when expanded; others skip it.

NA	NA	TRBV6-6	TRBJ2-7	CASSWDVAYEQYF	TGTGCCAGCAGTTGGGACGTAGCCTACGAGCAGTACTTC
NA	many	TRBV5-1	TRBJ1-1	CASSGNTEAFF	TGCGCCAGCAGCGGGAACACTGAAGCTTTCTTT
NA	few	TRBV7-2	TRBJ1-2	CASRPDRLGGYTF	TGTGCCAGCAGGCCGGACCGTCTGGGTGGCTACACCTTC
NA	NA	TRBV7-3	TRBJ2-3	CASQAGNTDTQYF	TGTGCCAGCCAGGCGGGGAACACAGATACGCAGTATTTT
TRBD1	NA	TRBV20-1	TRBJ1-2	CSGRDRNNYGYTF	TGCAGTGGACGGGACAGGAATAACTATGGCTACACCTTC
NA	many	TRBV3-1	TRBJ2-3	CASSQYLSFTDTQYF	TGTGCCAGCAGCCAGTACCTCTCCTTCACAGATACGCAGTATTTT
NA	NA	TRBV19	TRBJ1-1	CASNLQGGNTEAFF	TGTGCCAGCAACCTACAGGGAGGGAACACTGAAGCTTTCTTT
NA	NA	TRBV23-1	TRBJ2-3	CASSQLVGSIFVTDTQYF	TGCGCCAGCAGTCAACTTGTCGGGAGTATTTTTGTCACAGATACGCAGTATTTT
NA	many	TRBV6-5	TRBJ2-7	CASSYASAPLDEQYF	TGTGCCAGCAGTTACGCAAGCGCCCCCTTGGACGAGCAGTACTTC
NA	many	TRBV20-1	TRBJ2-2	CSAPRRGGHGELFF	TGCAGTGCCCCAAGGAGGGGGGGTCACGGGGAGCTGTTTTTT
TRBD1	NA	TRBV6-2/TRBV6-3	TRBJ1-5	CASSRATTGAQPQHF	TGTGCCAGCAGCAGAGCGACGACAGGGGCTCAGCCCCAGCATTTT
NA	NA	TRBV5-1	TRBJ2-3	CASNEDSFTDTQYF	TGCGCCAGCAACGAAGACTCCTTCACAGATACGCAGTATTTT
TRBD1	NA	TRBV10-3	TRBJ2-7	CAISPLGGTGGVLWSEQYF	TGTGCCATCAGTCCCCTCGGAGGAACAGGGGGCGTGCTATGGTCCGAGCAGTACTTC
NA	many	TRBV29-1	TRBJ2-5	CSVDSTRRETQYF	TGCAGCGTTGATTCGACTCGGCGAGAGACCCAGTACTTC
TRBD2	NA	TRBV9	TRBJ2-2	CASSVEAGGTGELFF	TGTGCCAGCAGCGTAGAAGCGGGAGGGACCGGGGAGCTGTTTTTT
NA	many	TRBV20-1	TRBJ2-7	CSPSARGGYEQYF	TGCAGCCCATCCGCCAGGGGCGGCTACGAGCAGTACTTC
NA	NA	TRBV7-2	TRBJ2-4	CASSSLKSGTKNIQYF	TGTGCCAGCAGTAGTTTGAAATCGGGGACCAAAAACATTCAGTACTTC
NA	NA	TRBV3-1	TRBJ1-3	CASSPLGSGNTIYF	TGTGCCAGCAGCCCGTTAGGCTCTGGAAACACCATATATTTT
NA	NA	TRBV6-6	TRBJ2-7	CASSASPTYEQYF	TGTGCCAGCAGCGCCAGTCCTACCTACGAGCAGTACTTC
TRBD2	few	TRBV20-1	TRBJ2-3	CSAGRRGGPDTQYF	TGCAGTGCGGGACGTCGGGGGGGCCCTGATACGCAGTATTTT
NA	NA	TRBV27	TRBJ2-7	CASSSPHRDEQYF	TGTGCCAGCAGTTCGCCCCACAGAGACGAGCAGTACTTC
NA	many	TRBV6-1	TRBJ2-6	CASSVVWDSGANVLTF	TGTGCCAGCAGCGTAGTCTGGGACTCTGGGGCCAACGTCCTGACTTTC
NA	NA	TRBV20-1	TRBJ1-1	CSAREFGFTEAFF	TGCAGTGCTAGAGAATTTGGGTTCACTGAAGCTTTCTTT
TRBD1	many	TRBV6-5	TRBJ1-6	CASIWTGANNSPLHF	TGTGCCAGCATTTGGACAGGCGCGAATAATTCACCCCTCCACTTT
NA	many	TRBV5-1	TRBJ2-2	CASSLEAGDTGELFF	TGCGCCAGCAGCTTGGAGGCAGGGGACACCGGGGAGCTGTTTTTT
NA	NA	TRBV20-1	TRBJ2-1	CSARGRNEQFF	TGCAGTGCTAGAGGGAGGAATGAGCAGTTCTTC
TRBD1	NA	TRBV20-1	TRBJ2-4	CSARGPGQGARDIQYF	TGCAGTGCTAGAGGCCCGGGACAGGGGGCGCGGGACATTCAGTACTTC
TRBD2	NA	TRBV24-1	TRBJ2-1	CATSDLSGRKNEQFF	TGTGCCACCAGTGATTTGAGCGGGAGGAAGAATGAGCAGTTCTTC
NA	NA	TRBV20-1	TRBJ1-1	CSAPNRENTEAFF	TGCAGTGCTCCTAACAGGGAGAACACTGAAGCTTTCTTT
NA	few	TRBV2	TRBJ2-7	CASRPGTPDRGEQYF	TGTGCCAGCAGACCCGGGACACCAGATCGGGGCGAGCAGTACTTC
TRBD2	many	TRBV4-3	TRBJ2-2	CASSQVWLAGGKTGELFF	TGCGCCAGCAGCCAAGTTTGGCTAGCGGGGGGTAAAACCGGGGAGCTGTTTTTT
NA	few	TRBV7-9	TRBJ2-1	CASSFSLGKHEQFF	TGTGCCAGCAGCTTTTCTCTGGGGAAACATGAGCAGTTCTTC
TRBD1	few	TRBV5-6	TRBJ2-5	CASSWRSGGRETQYF	TGTGCCAGCAGCTGGCGCTCAGGGGGTAGAGAGACCCAGTACTTC
NA	many	TRBV4-1	TRBJ2-1	CASSPGLDRNEQFF	TGCGCCAGCAGCCCAGGGTTAGATCGAAATGAGCAGTTCTTC
TRBD2	once	TRBV11-2	TRBJ2-5	CASSFDSSGLWRETQYF	TGTGCCAGCAGCTTCGATTCTAGCGGTTTGTGGCGGGAGACCCAGTACTTC
NA	NA	TRBV24-1	TRBJ1-4	CATSEDSPTNEKLFF	TGTGCCACCAGTGAAGACAGCCCAACTAATGAAAAACTGTTTTTT
TRBD1	NA	TRBV20-1	TRBJ1-5	CSAKRTGDSNQPQHF	TGCAGTGCAAAGAGGACAGGGGATAGCAATCAGCCCCAGCATTTT
NA	NA	TRBV15	TRBJ2-3	CATSSHGDTQYF	TGTGCCACCAGCTCTCATGGAGATACGCAGTATTTT
NA	NA	TRBV20-1	TRBJ2-3	CSGNDPTSTDTQYF	TGCAGTGGGAATGACCCGACTAGCACAGATACGCAGTATTTT
NA	NA	TRBV27	TRBJ2-7	CASSPLAPYEQYF	TGTGCCAGCAGTCCCTTAGCCCCCTACGAGCAGTACTTC
TRBD2	NA	TRBV5-1	TRBJ2-7	CASRDASGGEQYF	TGCGCCAGCAGGGATGCTAGCGGGGGCGAGCAGTACTTC
NA	few	TRBV5-1	TRBJ2-5	CASSSLRRQETQYF	TGCGCCAGCAGCTCCCTACGGCGACAAGAGACCCAGTACTTC
NA	NA	TRBV27	TRBJ1-1	CASSLDPHRTEAFF	TGTGCCAGCAGTTTGGACCCACACCGAACTGAAGCTTTCTTT
NA	few	TRBV19	TRBJ1-5	CASTTVEGRQPQHF	TGTGCCAGTACCACGGTTGAGGGCCGACAGCCCCAGCATTTT
NA	few	TRBV5-1	TRBJ2-2	CASSVDRRGTGELFF	TGCGCCAGCAGCGTGGACAGGAGGGGAACCGGGGAGCTGTTTTTT
TRBD1	once	TRBV4-3	TRBJ1-1	CASSLPGQGTSEAFF	TGCGCCAGCAGTCTTCCGGGACAGGGGACATCTGAAGCTTTCTTT
TRBD1	NA	TRBV6-1	TRBJ2-7	CATSITGEDEQYF	TGTGCCACCTCGATTACAGGGGAAGACGAGCAGTACTTC
TRBD1	many	TRBV27	TRBJ2-5	CASSPPDRGPETQYF	TGTGCCAGCAGTCCCCCCGACAGGGGGCCGGAGACCCAGTACTTC
TRBD2	NA	TRBV20-1	TRBJ2-1	CSARTPGLGYEQFF	TGCAGTGCTAGAACCCCGGGACTAGGTTATGAGCAGTTCTTC
TRBD1	NA	TRBV6-2/TRBV6-3	TRBJ2-1	CASSYSKTDRGSYNEQFF	TGTGCCAGCAGTTACTCGAAGACGGACAGGGGGTCCTACAATGAGCAGTTCTTC
TRBD2	few	TRBV20-1	TRBJ2-7	CSAPAGGSSYEQYF	TGCAGTGCACCGGCGGGAGGGTCGTCCTACGAGCAGTACTTC